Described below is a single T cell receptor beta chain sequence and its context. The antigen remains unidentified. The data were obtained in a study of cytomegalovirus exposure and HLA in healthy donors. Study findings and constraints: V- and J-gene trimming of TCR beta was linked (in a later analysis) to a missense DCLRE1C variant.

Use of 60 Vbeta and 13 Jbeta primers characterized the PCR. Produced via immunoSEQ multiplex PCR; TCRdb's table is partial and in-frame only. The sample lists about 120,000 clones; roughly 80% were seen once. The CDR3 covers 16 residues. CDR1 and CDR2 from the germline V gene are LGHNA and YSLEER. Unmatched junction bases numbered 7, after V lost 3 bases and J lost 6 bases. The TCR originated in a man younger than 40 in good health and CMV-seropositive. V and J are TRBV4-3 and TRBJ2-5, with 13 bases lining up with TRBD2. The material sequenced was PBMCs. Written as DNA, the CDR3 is TGCGCCAGCAGCCAGGATACTAGCGGGAGGGCGCAGACCCAGTACTTC. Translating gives CASSQDTSGRAQTQYF.